The present T cell receptor beta chain was sequenced within a study of human T cells and chemical hapten exposure. The CDR3 has 12 residues. Germline-derived CDR1 and CDR2 are ENHRY and SYGVKD. Trimming removed 8 bases from V and 1 base from J, with 9 bases in between. This clonotype came up many times. Its specificity is not known. Time point defined: patch test 3, about 24 weeks after DPC sensitization. Described treatment: therapeutic diphenylcyclopropenone sensitization with weekly scalp DPC. The study, taken as a whole, reports: Expanded TCR counts at PT1 were positively correlated with the patch test score. The number of TCRs above 1 in 1000 frequency did not change after DPC sensitization.

TCRdb recomputed calls from the RACE reads with MiXCR, one row per CDR3 protein. The table records some 60,000 distinct CDR3 sequences, around 12% of them present only once. V is TRBV10-3 and J is TRBJ2-7, with TRBD2 as a possible D gene (5 bases). Sequencing was performed on whole blood, taken in connection with sensitization to the hapten diphenylcyclopropenone (DPC). This clonotype was obtained from a man aged 25 to 45 with alopecia areata. Some clones in this sample may be carry-over from other donors' samples. The CDR3 spells CAISDSSYEQYF. The CDR3 DNA sequence: TGTGCCATCTCGGACTCTTCCTACGAGCAGTACTTC.